This T cell receptor (beta chain) originates from a study of vaccination and CD4 T cells after COVID-19. Study summary: Convalescent donors totaled six males and four females, including two who were Hispanic. Cultures that served as controls received a CEFX pool, an HIV-1 Nef pool, or no peptide.

This clonotype has more than one count but fewer than ten. Its specificity is unknown. V gave up 4 bases and J gave up 5 bases; unmatched junction bases: 7. The germline V gene encodes CDR1 MNHNS and CDR2 SASEGT. The CDR3 contains 15 residues. The Oncomine TCR Beta short-read assay sequenced DNA from cultured CD4+ T cells. TCRdb reanalysed the PCR reads using MiXCR and keeps one entry per CDR3 protein. The sample carries over 8,500 distinct CDR3 sequences, about 45% recorded once. As for treatment: 10-day PBMC culture with coronavirus spike peptide pools or control peptides (ViraFEST assay). Per-well cultures of some 2.2 million PBMCs received 9 to 10 IU/ml IL-2 and 8.5 to 10 ug/ml peptide pools.

Specimen: CD4+ T cells from blood, cultured in vitro. The chain joins TRBV6-1 to TRBJ2-5; 10 bases agree with TRBD2. The clonotype originates from a human donor who had recovered from COVID-19. The CDR3 protein is CASSAFGLAVETQYF. CDR3 coding DNA: TGTGCCAGCAGTGCCTTCGGACTAGCGGTGGAGACCCAGTACTTC.